The clone carrying this T cell receptor beta chain was counted between two and nine times. Its antigen remains unknown. Germline assignment: CDR1 SGHTA and CDR2 FQGNSA. This CDR3 contains 15 residues. With 1 base clipped from V and 3 bases from J, the junction kept 6 bases outside the gene matches. The sample belongs to a study of identical twins. Points from the study as a whole: Analyses based on zero insertions could be partly confounded by invariant MAIT and iNKT cells. The conclusions drew on cross-sectional statistical analysis instead of tracking the same donors.

TCRdb re-called the 5' RACE reads through MiXCR, storing one row per CDR3 protein. The sample records 410,000 or so distinct CDR3 sequences, 15% to 20% being singletons. The sequence was collected from a man aged 45-65 years in good health. This chain joins TRBV7-2 and TRBJ2-7; 7 bases fit TRBD2. Sample: naive T cells sorted from blood. CDR3 sequence reads: CASSLEGAGFYEQYF. CDR3 nucleotides: TGTGCCAGCAGCTTAGAGGGAGCGGGATTCTACGAGCAGTACTTC.